The text below deals with one TCR beta chain. It has no known antigen specificity. No qualities accompany the bases; no much larger clone lies one base away. Cut back by 1 base and 2 bases, the V and J ends lie 17 bases apart. CDR1 is given as SGHRS and CDR2 as YFSETQ, both from the germline V gene. Including the terminal cysteine and phenylalanine, the CDR3 comprises 17 residues. The read is trimmed to its CDR3 DNA, 51 bases read in frame from base 1. Each clonotype received, on average, 10x coverage in deep resolution sequencing performed on a MiSeq, where the target depth lay between 1 in 1 million and 1 in 200,000 T cells. The immunoSEQ hsTCRB Kit was used to generate the TCR beta libraries. Under the source paper's analysis protocol: ImmunoSEQ Data Assistant and ImmunoSEQ Analyzer were used for data analysis, and V, D and J genes were assigned according to IMGT definitions. Clonality, which ranges from 0 to 1, was calculated by subtracting the normalized Shannon entropy of productive rearrangement frequencies from one. Only overrepresented clonotypes making up at least 0.05% of the repertoire of each patient were included in the public clonotype analysis. Approximately 14 age-matched healthy donor repertoires from immuneACCESS served as clonality controls. TCRdb obtained this table from immuneACCESS and retained in-frame rearrangements with V and J assigned. These tables miss some clones; where compared with another copy, unresolved V genes account for less than half of the shortfall, and the remainder is unexplained. V, J and clone size derive from that table, while D and trimming were established from the DNA sequence. In this sample the table shows over 120,000 clones, 70% to 90% of which occur a single time. The ten largest clones represent approximately 7.6% of the sample.

This sample was taken from a study of cytotoxic CD8 clonotypes in ibrutinib-treated CLL listed by TCRdb under 2021. Regarding the complete study: The cohort had about a dozen relapsed/refractory and more than 14 treatment-naive patients; roughly 17 were IGHV unmutated. Response samples were taken after a median of roughly 12 months on treatment, ranging from about 6 to 40 months. Cryopreserved peripheral blood mononuclear cells were obtained before treatment, at response, and at either sustained remission or disease progression. Patients were still on ibrutinib when every remission and progressive disease sample was collected. Partial responses were observed in about 25 patients and complete responses in 2; after a median follow-up of around 64 months, remission was maintained in 15 or so patients and progression was observed in 12. Longitudinal samples were available for about 30% of the roughly 86 trial participants. On average, each sample had about 250,000 productive templates and roughly 95,000 productive rearrangements.

The research as a whole found: Clonality rose at ibrutinib response, remained stable during sustained remission, and dropped back toward baseline at progression. At baseline, clonality was higher than in age-matched healthy donors and showed a strong correlation with circulating CD8+ T-cell counts. Public clonotypes were rare and either contracted or stayed stable during treatment, and the rise in clonality at ibrutinib response reflected the expansion of private clonotypes. Lymph node repertoires were not examined, and the timing of sampling was not matched between patients in sustained remission and those whose disease progressed.

For TCR beta library preparation, approximately 1.9 micrograms of genomic DNA was extracted from cryopreserved PBMCs. Longitudinal blood samples from CLL patients receiving ibrutinib monotherapy were subjected to high-throughput TCR beta sequencing. The patients took part in an open-label, single-center phase 2 trial of ibrutinib monotherapy. The clonotype was recovered from a human donor with chronic lymphocytic leukemia. The specimen comprised PBMCs, sampled after 36 months of ibrutinib treatment. This sequence uses TRBV5-1 and TRBJ2-3, and TRBD1 may be the D gene, going by 6 matching bases. The DNA sequence follows: TGCGCCAGCAGCTTGAGGTCGTACCGGGACAACACAGATACGCAGTATTTT. This encodes CASSLRSYRDNTDTQYF.